These 18 T cell receptor beta chains share one sample of origin, sequenced in a study of tumor-infiltrating lymphocytes in primary liver carcinoma. A primer in the constant region served to generate TCR beta cDNA from around 500 ng of total RNA. Modified slightly, ARM-PCR produced TCR beta libraries over three nested multiplex PCR rounds. For around 11 cycles apiece, the opening two PCR rounds ran with TRBV1-TRBV30 forward primers and a C-beta reverse primer. One entry per CDR3 protein, called by TCRdb with MiXCR from the multiplex PCR reads. Of approximately 80,000 distinct CDR3 sequences in the sample, around 66% were seen once. Between about 20 and 30 mg of unsorted bulk tissue served as the source from which RNA and DNA were co-extracted. The specimen sequenced was tumor-adjacent normal liver tissue. These receptors all come from a man aged 40-55 years with primary liver carcinoma and hepatitis B virus infection.

This clonotype was detected many times. The rearrangement links TRBV29-1 to TRBJ2-1, with TRBD2 matching 10 bases. Unmatched junction bases numbered 4, after V lost 4 bases and J lost 4 bases. Germline CDR1 is SQVTM and CDR2 is ANQGSEA. This CDR3 spans 14 amino acids. This CDR3 reads CSVGTSGGYNEQFF. The CDR3 DNA reads TGCAGCGTTGGGACTAGCGGCGGATACAATGAGCAGTTCTTC.

Worth noting for this clonotype: A much larger clone sits a single nucleotide away, making a read error possible. The chain joins TRBV28 to TRBJ1-5, with a tentative D call TRBD1 (5 bases). CDR1 is MDHEN, CDR2 SYDVKM, per germline. The CDR3 loop spans 13 amino acids. DNA of the CDR3: TGTGTCAGCAGTCTAGGGGCGAGTCGTCCCCAGCATTTT. Its translation is CVSSLGASRPQHF.

Turning to this clonotype: A read error may account for a junction end that differs from germline. The CDR3: CASRPGQAASSYELYF. The CDR3 DNA sequence: TGTGCCAGCAGGCCCGGACAGGCTGCATCCTCTTACGAGCTGTACTTC. This chain connects TRBV6-5 to TRBJ2-7, with TRBD1 matching 7 bases. Germline CDR1 is MNHEY and CDR2 is SVGAGI. The CDR3 spans 16 residues.

The V call is TRBV6-1, the J call TRBJ2-1; D is ambiguous. Trimming pared 7 bases from V and 0 bases from J, leaving 10 bases between. Germline lookup yields CDR1 MNHNS and CDR2 SASEGT. This CDR3 contains 14 residues. CDR3 protein: CASIGIPSYNEQFF. CDR3 nucleotide sequence: TGTGCCAGCATAGGGATTCCCTCCTACAATGAGCAGTTCTTC.

Details on this clonotype: It is likely a read error: a sequence one base away is far more abundant. The chain is built from TRBV5-1 and TRBJ2-5; D perhaps matches TRBD2 (5 bases). The germline CDR1 and CDR2 sequences are SGHRS and YFSETQ. This CDR3 comprises 13 residues. V lost 4 bases and J lost 3, with 10 bases in between. This CDR3 is CASSPEREETQYF. The CDR3 DNA is TGCGCCAGCAGCCCCGAGAGGGAAGAGACCCAGTACTTC.

The chain carries TRBV5-5 and TRBJ2-5, with D possibly being TRBD2 (6 bases). CDR1 and CDR2 from the germline V gene are SGHKS and YYEKEE (reference sequence). This CDR3 comprises 13 residues. In DNA, the CDR3 is TGTGCTAGCCGGGAGAGGAGGGGAGAGACCCAGTACTTC. Its protein product is CASRERRGETQYF.

A few counts support this clonotype. The junction differs from germline at one of its ends, possibly a read error. The chain carries TRBV11-2 and TRBJ2-2, with TRBD2 identical over 7 bases. CDR1 and CDR2 (germline): SGHAT, FQNNGV. The CDR3 runs 16 residues. CDR3 in DNA: TGTGGCAGCAGCGCTCCCGTGGTAGCGGGCACAGGGGAGCTGTTTTTT. Amino acids: CGSSAPVVAGTGELFF.

Turning to this clonotype: This likely comes from a read error, as the CDR3 has no conserved phenylalanine or tryptophan at its end. The V and J genes are TRBV7-9 and TRBJ1-1; D is unresolved. Germline-derived CDR1 and CDR2 are SEHNR and FQNEAQ (reference sequence). V was shortened by 5 bases and J by 1 base, with 20 bases between the two germline ends. The CDR3 has 17 residues. The CDR3 DNA is TGTGCCAGCAGCGGTCGGGCAGGAGTAAGTGGGAACACTGAAGCTTTCCTT. Translated: CASSGRAGVSGNTEAFL.

This clonotype was seen once. At one end the junction does not follow the germline gene, possibly because of a read error. The chain links TRBV4-3 to TRBJ2-2; no clear D gene. The CDR3 consists of 16 residues. Germline CDR1 LGHNA, CDR2 YSLEER. CDR3 region: CANSQNPEGDPGELFF. CDR3 sequence (DNA): TGTGCCAACAGCCAAAACCCAGAAGGAGACCCCGGGGAGCTGTTTTTT.

The chain uses TRBV28 and TRBJ2-7; D possibly corresponds to TRBD2 (6 bases). CDR1 is MDHEN, CDR2 SYDVKM, per germline. Trimming left V 5 bases short and J 1 base short, with 24 bases between. This CDR3 has 18 amino acids. The CDR3 bases are TGTGCCAGCAGTCCATTATTTCCGGGGGAACTACTATCCTACGAGCAGTACTTC. It encodes CASSPLFPGELLSYEQYF.

A remark on this clonotype: Mismatch with germline at one junction end may stem from a read error. This chain joins TRBV11-2 and TRBJ2-2; TRBD2 matches 8 bases. Germline assignment: CDR1 SGHAT and CDR2 FQNNGV. CDR3 length: 16 residues. The CDR3 sequence is CASSLAPAGVGGELFF. The CDR3 coding sequence is TGTGCCAGCAGCTTAGCTCCAGCGGGAGTGGGTGGGGAACTGTTTTTT.

The CDR3 nucleotides are TGTGCCAGCACCCCGATGCCCAGGGGAAATGGATACGAGGTGTACTTC. Protein product: CASTPMPRGNGYEVYF. The J gene is TRBJ2-7, the V gene TRBV2; D might be TRBD1 (6 bases). The CDR3 runs 16 residues. Between the trimmed V and J ends, which lost 7 bases and 12 bases, there was a span of 31 bases. The germline V gene encodes CDR1 SNHLY and CDR2 FYNNEI. Full variable domain (remainder filled in from reference TRBV2 and TRBJ2-7): EPEVTQTPSHQVTQMGQEVILRCVPISNHLYFYWYRQILGQKVEFLVSFYNNEISEKSEIFDDQFSVERPDGSNFTLKIRSTKLEDSAMYFCASTPMPRGNGYEVYFGPGTRLTVT.

Regarding this clonotype: It may be a read error: a sequence one base away is much more abundant. The chain combines TRBV11-1 with TRBJ2-7; D is ambiguous. The CDR3 has 14 residues. The V gene's germline CDR1 is SGHAT and CDR2 FQDESV (reference sequence). CDR3 residues: CASGLRALAYEQYF. In nucleotides, the CDR3 is TGTGCCAGCGGCTTAAGGGCTCTCGCCTACGAGCAGTACTTC.

As to this clonotype: Its ends do not fully match the called genes, so a read error is possible. This chain links TRBV4-1 with TRBJ2-7; no clear D. This CDR3 spans 15 amino acids. Germline CDR1 reads MGHRA; CDR2 reads YSYEKL. CDR3 nucleotide sequence: TGCGCCATCAGCCACACCCGGACGGAGCCTAGGGAGCAGTACTTC. Translated, it gives CAISHTRTEPREQYF.

A word on this clonotype: An end of the junction does not agree with germline; a read error may underlie this. J is TRBJ2-1 and V is TRBV11-2; D unresolved. Germline assignment: CDR1 SGHAT and CDR2 FQNNGV. This CDR3 is built from 15 residues. In DNA, the CDR3 is TGTGTCAGCAGCTTAGGGCAGAGCTCCTGCAATGAGCAGTTCTTC. Its translation is CVSSLGQSSCNEQFF.

On this clonotype: The junction and the germline gene differ at one end; a read error may be behind it. This chain connects TRBV5-4 to TRBJ2-6, with D maybe TRBD1 (5 bases). The CDR3 spans 17 residues. Per the germline V gene, CDR1 is SGHNT and CDR2 is YYREEE (reference sequence). The CDR3 region is CASSPGSFFSGANVQTF. In DNA form, the CDR3 reads TGTGCCAGCAGCCCCGGGTCTTTCTTCTCTGGGGCCAACGTCCAGACTTTC.

This clonotype was counted at least ten times. This chain uses TRBV28 with TRBJ2-5; the D is unclear. Germline CDR1 and CDR2: MDHEN and SYDVKM. V was trimmed by 8 bases and J by 0 bases, leaving 10 bases between them. The CDR3 has 13 amino acids. In DNA form, the CDR3 reads TGTGCCAGCGGTAAAGAGTACCAAGAGACCCAGTACTTC. Residues: CASGKEYQETQYF.

This clonotype showed up many times. A read error may account for a junction end that differs from germline. V is TRBV6-2 or TRBV6-3 and J is TRBJ2-5, with 11 bases that match TRBD1. Germline V gives CDR1 MNHEY, CDR2 SVGEGT. CDR3 length equals 13 residues. CDR3 residues: CATTGQGVWTQCF. CDR3 in DNA: TGTGCCACTACGGGACAGGGGGTTTGGACCCAGTGCTTC.